The 8 T cell receptor beta chains below all came from one sample that was sequenced in a study of cytomegalovirus exposure and HLA in healthy donors. With 60 Vbeta and 13 Jbeta primers, the PCR was carried out. This table comes from immunoSEQ multiplex PCR, and its TCRdb copy is limited to in-frame clones, with some not included. The sample lists roughly 100,000 clones; around four fifths were seen once. The material sequenced was PBMCs. The receptors stem from a man between 45 and 60 years old in good health and CMV-seronegative.

This sequence joins TRBV4-3 and TRBJ2-3, with TRBD2 identical over 7 bases. The germline V gene has CDR1 LGHNA and CDR2 YSLEER. The V segment lost 0 bases and the J segment 1 base; nucleotides outside the gene matches: 10. The CDR3 runs to 18 residues. The CDR3 DNA follows: TGCGCCAGCAGCCAAGATCTAGGGGAGCGGGGCGGCACAGATACGCAGTATTTT. As protein: CASSQDLGERGGTDTQYF.

The chain carries TRBV6-1 and TRBJ1-6; 7 bases agree with TRBD1. V was clipped by 4 bases and J by 4 bases; unmatched bases: 7. CDR1 MNHNS and CDR2 SASEGT come from the germline V gene. The CDR3 extends over 16 amino acids. DNA for the CDR3: TGTGCCAGCAGTGGAAACAGGGGAAATTATAATTCACCCCTCCACTTT. This translates into CASSGNRGNYNSPLHF.

The rearrangement uses TRBV11-2 and TRBJ2-7, with a weak D call TRBD1 (6 bases). This CDR3 contains 13 residues. The germline CDR1 and CDR2 sequences are SGHAT and FQNNGV. Trimming cost V 5 bases and J 6 bases, with 14 bases left between them. This CDR3 is CASSEYRVGEQYV. The CDR3 coding sequence is TGTGCCAGCAGCGAGTACAGGGTTGGCGAGCAGTACGTC.

This clone was seen a handful of times. The CDR3, as DNA: TGTGCCAGCAGCTTATTTGAGGCCTACGAGCAGTACTTC. Translating it yields CASSLFEAYEQYF. The chain couples TRBV5-4 to TRBJ2-7, with D unclear. Germline CDR1 is SGHNT and CDR2 is YYREEE (reference sequence). Trimming took 2 bases from V and 2 from J, leaving 8 bases between them. The CDR3 spans 13 residues.

J is TRBJ1-5 and V is TRBV5-1, with a tentative D call TRBD1 (6 bases). V shed 2 bases and J shed 6 bases, with 12 bases lying between them. The CDR3 spans 14 residues. Looked up from germline, CDR1 is SGHRS and CDR2 is YFSETQ. This chain's CDR3 is CASSFSGEGQPQHF. CDR3 DNA: TGCGCCAGCAGCTTTTCAGGGGAGGGTCAGCCCCAGCATTTT. The complete variable domain, with remaining parts taken from reference TRBV5-1 and TRBJ1-5, reads KAGVTQTPRYLIKTRGQQVTLSCSPISGHRSVSWYQQTPGQGLQFLFEYFSETQRNKGNFPGRFSGRQFSNSRSEMNVSTLELGDSALYLCASSFSGEGQPQHFGDGTRLSIL.

The CDR3 region is CASSQGLAGGRNTQYF. The CDR3 DNA is TGCGCCAGCAGCCAAGGTTTAGCGGGGGGGCGGAATACGCAGTATTTT. The chain is built from TRBV4-1 and TRBJ2-3, with 11 bases lining up with TRBD2. With V trimmed by 1 base and J by 7 bases, 7 bases remained unmatched. This CDR3 comprises 16 residues. Germline CDR1 reads MGHRA; CDR2 reads YSYEKL.

The chain joins TRBV5-4 to TRBJ1-6, with D possibly TRBD1 on 6 matching bases. Per the germline V gene, CDR1 is SGHNT and CDR2 is YYREEE (reference sequence). CDR3 length equals 12 residues. V lost 4 bases to trimming and J lost 10 bases, with 9 bases between them. The CDR3 loop is CASSPRGSPLHF. The CDR3 DNA reads TGTGCCAGCAGCCCGAGGGGGTCACCCCTCCACTTT.

The V and J genes are TRBV7-9 and TRBJ2-7; 10 bases align to TRBD2. V trimming: 5 bases; J trimming: 9 bases; junction bases outside the gene matches: 16. The CDR3 length is 16 residues. The germline CDR1 and CDR2 sequences are SEHNR and FQNEAQ (reference sequence). In nucleotides, the CDR3 is TGTGCCAGCAGCCCCCAAGAAGCGAGCGGGGGGGGTGGGCAGTACTTC. Protein product: CASSPQEASGGGGQYF.